This T cell receptor beta chain is from a study of memory CD4+ T cells and cytomegalovirus serostatus. The CDR3 is 15 amino acids. Deletions cut 2 bases from V and 0 bases from J, with 9 bases between. The germline gives CDR1 SGHTA, CDR2 FQGTGA. Single viable CD3+CD4+CD8-CD45RO+ cells were sorted as the memory CD4+ T cells. Total CD4+ T cells were enriched by CD4 positive selection. Using immunoSEQ multiplex PCR, the repertoire was profiled, and TCRdb retains in-frame clones only, with some absent. Of tens of thousands of clones listed, around 74% are singletons. The sequenced sample was memory CD4+ T cells from blood. This clonotype was obtained from an adult in good health and CMV-seronegative. Some clones in this sample may be carry-over from other donors' samples. The chain carries TRBV7-3 and TRBJ2-3; unclear D gene. CDR3 sequence reads: CASSLFGSSTDTQYF. CDR3 nucleotide sequence: TGTGCCAGCAGCTTATTCGGCTCTAGCACAGATACGCAGTATTTT.